This TCR beta chain was documented in a study of a mutant IDH1 vaccine in newly diagnosed glioma. About this clone: Antigen unknown.

Only in-frame clones appear in the TCRdb table, and some are missing; sequencing was by immunoSEQ multiplex PCR. The table lists fewer than 60,000 clones, 65% of them singletons, with about 5% in the top ten. Time point given: week 47, end of study. The investigators gave 300 ug of mutant IDH1 20-mer peptide in each vaccine dose, together with topical imiquimod. Trimming cost V 4 bases and J 0 bases, with 3 bases left between them. Germline loops: CDR1 WSHSY, CDR2 SAAADI. This CDR3 spans 13 amino acids. This sequence originates from a man aged 40-50 years with glioma. Some clones in this sample may be carry-over from other donors' samples. The chain couples TRBV10-2 to TRBJ2-2; no clear D. Sample: peripheral blood mononuclear cells (PBMCs), taken from a glioma patient whose treatment included an IDH1 peptide vaccine. The CDR3 bases are TGCGCCAGCAGTGTACCGAACACCGGGGAGCTGTTTTTT. Translated, it gives CASSVPNTGELFF.